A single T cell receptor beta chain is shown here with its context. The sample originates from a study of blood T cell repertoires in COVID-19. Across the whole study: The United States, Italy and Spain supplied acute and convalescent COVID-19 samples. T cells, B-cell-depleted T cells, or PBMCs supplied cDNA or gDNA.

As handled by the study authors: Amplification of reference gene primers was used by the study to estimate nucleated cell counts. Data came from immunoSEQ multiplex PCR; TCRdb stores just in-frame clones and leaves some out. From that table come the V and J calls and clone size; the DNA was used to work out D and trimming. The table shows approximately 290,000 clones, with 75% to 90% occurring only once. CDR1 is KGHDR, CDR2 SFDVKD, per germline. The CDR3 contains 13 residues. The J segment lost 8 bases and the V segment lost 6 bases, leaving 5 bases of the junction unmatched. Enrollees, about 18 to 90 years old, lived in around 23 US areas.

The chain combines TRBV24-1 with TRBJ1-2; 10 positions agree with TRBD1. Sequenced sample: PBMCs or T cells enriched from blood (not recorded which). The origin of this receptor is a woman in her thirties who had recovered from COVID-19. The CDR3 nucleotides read TGTGCCACCAGTCAGGGGACAGGGGTCGGCTACACCTTC. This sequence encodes CATSQGTGVGYTF.